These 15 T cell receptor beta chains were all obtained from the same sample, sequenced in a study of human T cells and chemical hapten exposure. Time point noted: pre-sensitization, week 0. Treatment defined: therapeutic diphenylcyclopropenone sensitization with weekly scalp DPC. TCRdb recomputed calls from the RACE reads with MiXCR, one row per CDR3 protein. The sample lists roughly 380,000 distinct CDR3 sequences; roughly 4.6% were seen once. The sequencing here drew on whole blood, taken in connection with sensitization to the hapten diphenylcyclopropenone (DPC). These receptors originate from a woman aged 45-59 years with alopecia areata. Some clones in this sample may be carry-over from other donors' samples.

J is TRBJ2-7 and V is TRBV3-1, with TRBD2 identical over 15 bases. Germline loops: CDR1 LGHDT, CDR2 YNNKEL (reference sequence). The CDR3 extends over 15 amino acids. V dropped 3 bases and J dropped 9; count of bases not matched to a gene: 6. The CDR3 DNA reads TGTGCCAGCAGCCACGGACTAGCGGGAGGGAACGTGCAGTACTTC. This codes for CASSHGLAGGNVQYF.

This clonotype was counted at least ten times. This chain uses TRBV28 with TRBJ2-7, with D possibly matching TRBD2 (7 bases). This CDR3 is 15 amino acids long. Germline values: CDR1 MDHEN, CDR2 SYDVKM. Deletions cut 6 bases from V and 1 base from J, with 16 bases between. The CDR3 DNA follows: TGTGCCAGCAGGCCGGGGGGACACAGATCCTACGAGCAGTACTTC. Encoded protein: CASRPGGHRSYEQYF. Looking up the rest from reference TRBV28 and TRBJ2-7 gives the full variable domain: DVKVTQSSRYLVKRTGEKVFLECVQDMDHENMFWYRQDPGLGLRLIYFSYDVKMKEKGDIPEGYSVSREKKERFSLILESASTNQTSMYLCASRPGGHRSYEQYFGPGTRLTVT.

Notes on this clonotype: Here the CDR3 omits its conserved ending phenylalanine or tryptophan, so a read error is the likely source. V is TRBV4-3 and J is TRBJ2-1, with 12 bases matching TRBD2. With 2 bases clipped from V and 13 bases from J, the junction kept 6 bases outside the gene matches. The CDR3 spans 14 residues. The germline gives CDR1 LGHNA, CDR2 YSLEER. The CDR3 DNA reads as TGCGCCAGCAGCCAACTGACTAGCGGGGGATCCCAGTTCTTG. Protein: CASSQLTSGGSQFL.

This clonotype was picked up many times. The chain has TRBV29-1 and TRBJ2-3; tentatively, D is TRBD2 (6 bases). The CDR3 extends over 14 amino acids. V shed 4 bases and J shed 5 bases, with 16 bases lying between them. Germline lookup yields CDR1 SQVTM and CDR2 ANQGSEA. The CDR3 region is CSVGSAGSGDTQYF. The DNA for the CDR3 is TGCAGCGTTGGAAGCGCCGGGAGTGGAGATACGCAGTATTTT.

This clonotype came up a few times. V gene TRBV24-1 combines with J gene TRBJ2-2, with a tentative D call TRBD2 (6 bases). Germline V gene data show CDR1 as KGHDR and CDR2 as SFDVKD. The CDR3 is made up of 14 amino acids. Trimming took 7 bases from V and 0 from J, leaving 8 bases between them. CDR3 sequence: CATSGGPNTGELFF. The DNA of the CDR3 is TGTGCCACCAGCGGGGGTCCGAACACCGGGGAGCTGTTTTTT.

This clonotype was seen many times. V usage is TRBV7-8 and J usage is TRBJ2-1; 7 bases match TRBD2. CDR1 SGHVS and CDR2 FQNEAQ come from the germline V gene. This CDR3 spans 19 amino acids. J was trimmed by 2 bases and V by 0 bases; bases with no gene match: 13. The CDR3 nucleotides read TGTGCCAGCAGCTTAGCCGTAATTGGGGGGAGGGCCACCTACAATGAGCAGTTCTTC. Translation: CASSLAVIGGRATYNEQFF.

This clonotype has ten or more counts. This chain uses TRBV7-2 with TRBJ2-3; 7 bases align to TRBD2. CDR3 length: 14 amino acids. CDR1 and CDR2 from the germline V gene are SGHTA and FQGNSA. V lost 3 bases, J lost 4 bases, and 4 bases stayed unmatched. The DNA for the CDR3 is TGTGCCAGCAGCTTGGGGGGGGACCCAGATACGCAGTATTTT. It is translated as CASSLGGDPDTQYF.

The CDR3 is CASSELDRGVGELFF. The CDR3 DNA reads as TGTGCCAGCAGTGAATTGGACAGGGGTGTCGGGGAGCTGTTTTTT. This chain connects TRBV6-1 to TRBJ2-2; 9 bases agree with TRBD1. With V trimmed by 2 bases and J by 7 bases, 5 bases remained unmatched. Germline V gives CDR1 MNHNS, CDR2 SASEGT. The length of the CDR3 is 15 residues.

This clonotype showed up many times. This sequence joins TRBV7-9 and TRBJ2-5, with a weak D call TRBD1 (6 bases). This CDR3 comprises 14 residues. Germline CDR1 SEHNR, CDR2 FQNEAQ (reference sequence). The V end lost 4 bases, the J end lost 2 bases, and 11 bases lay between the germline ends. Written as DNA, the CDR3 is TGTGCCAGCAGCTCCTACAGGGAACAAGAGACCCAGTACTTC. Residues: CASSSYREQETQYF. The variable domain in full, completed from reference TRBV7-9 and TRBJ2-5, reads DTGVSQNPRHKITKRGQNVTFRCDPISEHNRLYWYRQTLGQGPEFLTYFQNEAQLEKSRLLSDRFSAERPKGSFSTLEIQRTEQGDSAMYLCASSSYREQETQYFGPGTRLLVL.

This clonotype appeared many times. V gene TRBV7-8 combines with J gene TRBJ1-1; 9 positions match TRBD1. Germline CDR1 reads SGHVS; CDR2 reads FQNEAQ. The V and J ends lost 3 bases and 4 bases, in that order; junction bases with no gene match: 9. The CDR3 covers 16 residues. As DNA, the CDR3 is TGTGCCAGCAGCTTGGGACAGGGAAAAGAGAGCACTGAAGCTTTCTTT. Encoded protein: CASSLGQGKESTEAFF.

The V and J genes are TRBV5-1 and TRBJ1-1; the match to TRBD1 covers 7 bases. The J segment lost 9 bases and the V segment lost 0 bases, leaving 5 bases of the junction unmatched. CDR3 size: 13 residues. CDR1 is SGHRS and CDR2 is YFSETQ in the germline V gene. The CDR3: CASSLEGDRQAFF. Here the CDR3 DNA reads TGCGCCAGCAGCTTGGAGGGGGACAGACAAGCTTTCTTT.

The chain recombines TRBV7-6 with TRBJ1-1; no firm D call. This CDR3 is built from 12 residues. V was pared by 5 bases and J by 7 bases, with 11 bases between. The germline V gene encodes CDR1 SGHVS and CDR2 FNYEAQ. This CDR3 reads CASSPDNHEAFF. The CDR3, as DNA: TGTGCCAGCAGCCCGGATAACCATGAAGCTTTCTTT.

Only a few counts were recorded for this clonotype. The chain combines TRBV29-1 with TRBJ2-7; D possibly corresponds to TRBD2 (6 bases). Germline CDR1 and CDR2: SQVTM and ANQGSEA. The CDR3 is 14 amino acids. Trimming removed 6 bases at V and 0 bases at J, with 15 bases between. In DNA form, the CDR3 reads TGCAGCGTGTGGAGGGACGGCGGCTCCTACGAGCAGTACTTC. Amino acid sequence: CSVWRDGGSYEQYF.

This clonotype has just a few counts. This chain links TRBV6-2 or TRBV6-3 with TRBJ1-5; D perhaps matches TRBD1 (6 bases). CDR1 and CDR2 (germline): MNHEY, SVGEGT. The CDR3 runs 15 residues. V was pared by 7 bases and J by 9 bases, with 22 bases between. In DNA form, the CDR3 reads TGTGCCAGCACCGAGGACAGCCTCTTATCTGCGCCCCAGCATTTT. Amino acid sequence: CASTEDSLLSAPQHF.

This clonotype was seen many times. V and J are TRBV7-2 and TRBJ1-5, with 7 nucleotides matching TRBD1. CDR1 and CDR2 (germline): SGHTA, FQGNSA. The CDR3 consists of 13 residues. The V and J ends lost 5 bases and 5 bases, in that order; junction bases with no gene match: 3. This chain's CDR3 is CASSPRGHQPQHF. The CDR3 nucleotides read TGTGCCAGCAGCCCAAGGGGGCATCAGCCCCAGCATTTT.